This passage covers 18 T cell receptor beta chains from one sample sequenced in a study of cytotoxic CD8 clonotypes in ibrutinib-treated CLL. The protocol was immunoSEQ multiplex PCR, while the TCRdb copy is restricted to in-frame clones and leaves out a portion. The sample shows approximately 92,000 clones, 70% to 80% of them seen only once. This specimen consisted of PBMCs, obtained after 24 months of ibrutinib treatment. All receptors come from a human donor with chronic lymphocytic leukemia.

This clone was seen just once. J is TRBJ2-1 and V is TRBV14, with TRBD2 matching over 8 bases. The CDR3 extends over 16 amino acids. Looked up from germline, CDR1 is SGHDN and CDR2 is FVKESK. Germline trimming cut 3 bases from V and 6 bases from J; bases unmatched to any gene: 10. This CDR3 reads CASSHPSGGWGNEQFF. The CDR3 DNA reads TGTGCCAGCAGCCACCCCAGCGGGGGATGGGGCAATGAGCAGTTCTTC.

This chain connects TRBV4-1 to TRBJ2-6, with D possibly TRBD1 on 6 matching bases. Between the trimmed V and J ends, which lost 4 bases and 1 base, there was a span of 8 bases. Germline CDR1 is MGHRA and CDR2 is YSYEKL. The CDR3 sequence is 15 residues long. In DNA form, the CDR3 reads TGCGCCAGCAGCCCGCAGGGGTCTGGGGCCAACGTCCTGACTTTC. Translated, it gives CASSPQGSGANVLTF.

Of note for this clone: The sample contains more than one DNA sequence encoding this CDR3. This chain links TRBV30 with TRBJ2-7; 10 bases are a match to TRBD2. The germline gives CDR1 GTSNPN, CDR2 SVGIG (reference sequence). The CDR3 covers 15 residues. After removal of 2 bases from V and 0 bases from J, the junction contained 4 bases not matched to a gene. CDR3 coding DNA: TGTGCCTGGAGTCCCCTAGCGGGAGTCTCCTACGAGCAGTACTTC. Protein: CAWSPLAGVSYEQYF.

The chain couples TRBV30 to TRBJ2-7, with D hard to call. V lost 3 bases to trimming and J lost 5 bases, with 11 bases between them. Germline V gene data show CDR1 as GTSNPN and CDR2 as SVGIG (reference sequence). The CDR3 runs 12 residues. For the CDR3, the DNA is TGTGCCTGGAGGGTGGTTACCCACGAGCAGTACTTC. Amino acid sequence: CAWRVVTHEQYF.

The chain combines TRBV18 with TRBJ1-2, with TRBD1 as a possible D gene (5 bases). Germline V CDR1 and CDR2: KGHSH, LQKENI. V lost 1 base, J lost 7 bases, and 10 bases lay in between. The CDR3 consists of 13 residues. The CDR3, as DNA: TGTGCCAGCTCACCACTGGGGGTTGGTGGCTACACCTTC. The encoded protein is CASSPLGVGGYTF. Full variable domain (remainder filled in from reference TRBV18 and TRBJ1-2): NAGVMQNPRHLVRRRGQEARLRCSPMKGHSHVYWYRQLPEEGLKFMVYLQKENIIDESGMPKERFSAEFPKEGPSILRIQQVVRGDSAAYFCASSPLGVGGYTFGSGTRLTVV.

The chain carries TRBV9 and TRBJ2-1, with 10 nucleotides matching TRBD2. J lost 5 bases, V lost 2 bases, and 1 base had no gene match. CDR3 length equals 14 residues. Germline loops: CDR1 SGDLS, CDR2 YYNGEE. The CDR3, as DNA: TGTGCCAGCAGCGTGCTAGCGGGGGACAATGAGCAGTTCTTC. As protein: CASSVLAGDNEQFF.

Here the CDR3 reads CASSLGGGETQYF. CDR3 DNA sequence: TGTGCCAGCAGTTTAGGAGGGGGTGAGACCCAGTACTTC. The chain links TRBV28 to TRBJ2-5; either TRBD1 or TRBD2 may fit D (6 bases each). Trimming pared 2 bases from V and 5 bases from J, leaving 9 bases between. Germline V gene lookup returns CDR1 MDHEN and CDR2 SYDVKM. The length of the CDR3 is 13 residues.

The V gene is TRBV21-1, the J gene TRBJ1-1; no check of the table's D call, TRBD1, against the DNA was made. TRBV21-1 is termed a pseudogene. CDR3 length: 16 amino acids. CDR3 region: CASSGAGGPTGTEAFF. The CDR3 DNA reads TGTGCCAGCAGCGGGGCAGGGGGTCCTACCGGGACTGAAGCTTTCTTT.

The CDR3 sequence is CASSQERPGPTDTQYF. The CDR3 nucleotides are TGTGCCAGCAGCCAAGAACGGCCCGGGCCCACAGATACGCAGTATTTT. This chain links TRBV4-2 with TRBJ2-3, with unresolved D. Germline V gives CDR1 LGHNA, CDR2 YNFKEQ. The CDR3 loop spans 16 amino acids. With 0 bases removed from V and 2 bases from J, the gap between germline ends came to 12 bases.

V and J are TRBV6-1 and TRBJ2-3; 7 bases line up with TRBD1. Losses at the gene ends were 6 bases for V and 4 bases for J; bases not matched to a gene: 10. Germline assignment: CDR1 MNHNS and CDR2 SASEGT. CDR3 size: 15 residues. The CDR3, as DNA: TGTGCCAGCAGACCGGGACAGCTGAGGGCAGATACGCAGTATTTT. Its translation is CASRPGQLRADTQYF.

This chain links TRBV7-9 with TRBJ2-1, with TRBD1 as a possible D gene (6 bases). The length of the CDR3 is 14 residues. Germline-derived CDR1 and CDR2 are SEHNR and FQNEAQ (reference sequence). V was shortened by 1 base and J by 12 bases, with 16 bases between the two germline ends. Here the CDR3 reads CASSLEGVNVGQFF. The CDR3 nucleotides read TGTGCCAGCAGCTTAGAGGGGGTCAATGTGGGGCAGTTCTTC.

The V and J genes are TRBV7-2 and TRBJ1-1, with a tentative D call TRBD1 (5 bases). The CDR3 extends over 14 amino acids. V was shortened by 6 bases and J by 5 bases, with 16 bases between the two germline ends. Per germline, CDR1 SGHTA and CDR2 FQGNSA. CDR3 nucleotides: TGTGCCAGCAGATCGTCCTCAGGGTTTACTGAAGCTTTCTTT. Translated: CASRSSSGFTEAFF.

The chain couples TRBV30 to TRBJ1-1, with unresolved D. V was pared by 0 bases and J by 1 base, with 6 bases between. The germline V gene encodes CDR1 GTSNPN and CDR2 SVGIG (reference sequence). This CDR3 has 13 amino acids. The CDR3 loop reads CAWSVMGNTEAFF. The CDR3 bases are TGTGCCTGGAGTGTGATGGGGAACACTGAAGCTTTCTTT.

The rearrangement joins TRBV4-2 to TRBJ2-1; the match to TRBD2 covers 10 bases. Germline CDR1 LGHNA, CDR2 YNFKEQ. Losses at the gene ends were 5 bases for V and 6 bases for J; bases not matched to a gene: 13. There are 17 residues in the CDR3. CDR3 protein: CASSEVGTGTSANEQFF. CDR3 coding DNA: TGTGCCAGCAGCGAAGTAGGGACCGGGACTAGCGCCAATGAGCAGTTCTTC.

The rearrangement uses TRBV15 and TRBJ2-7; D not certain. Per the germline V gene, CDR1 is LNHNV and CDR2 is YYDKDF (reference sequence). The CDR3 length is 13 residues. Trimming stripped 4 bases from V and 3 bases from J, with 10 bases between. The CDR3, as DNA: TGTGCCACCAGCACACCGGGCCACTACGAGCAGTACTTC. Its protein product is CATSTPGHYEQYF.

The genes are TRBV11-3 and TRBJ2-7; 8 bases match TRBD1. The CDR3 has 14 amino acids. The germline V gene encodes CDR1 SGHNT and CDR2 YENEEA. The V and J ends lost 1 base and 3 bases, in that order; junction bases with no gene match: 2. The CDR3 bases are TGTGCCAGCAGCTTAGGGACAGGGAACTACGAGCAGTACTTC. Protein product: CASSLGTGNYEQYF.

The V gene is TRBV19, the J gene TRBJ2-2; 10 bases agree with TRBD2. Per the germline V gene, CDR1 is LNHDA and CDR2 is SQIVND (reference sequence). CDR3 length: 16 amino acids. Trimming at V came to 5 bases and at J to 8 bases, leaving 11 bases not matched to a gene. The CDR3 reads CASSEREGHKAGELFF. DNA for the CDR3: TGTGCCAGTAGTGAGCGGGAGGGCCACAAAGCGGGGGAGCTGTTTTTT.

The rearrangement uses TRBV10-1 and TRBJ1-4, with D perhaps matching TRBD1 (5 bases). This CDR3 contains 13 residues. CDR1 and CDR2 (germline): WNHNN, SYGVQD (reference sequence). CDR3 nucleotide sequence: TGCGCAAGGGGTAAGACGTTTAATGAAAAACTGTTTTTT. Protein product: CARGKTFNEKLFF.